This T cell receptor beta chain emerged from a study of post-analysis software for immune sequencing data. On the study more broadly: Both relapsing-remitting and secondary progressive multiple sclerosis featured among the disease courses, as did progressive-relapsing multiple sclerosis.

Sequencing libraries made from TCR beta cDNA carried unique molecular identifiers. T cells numbering roughly 0.9 to 11 million gave rise to 500,000 or so cDNA molecules. MiXCR, applied by TCRdb to the PCR reads, yields one record per CDR3 protein. The sample lists roughly 580,000 distinct CDR3 sequences, 44% occurring once. There are a few counts of this clonotype. Its antigen remains unknown. This CDR3 has 12 residues. With 3 bases removed from V and 6 bases from J, the gap between germline ends came to 6 bases. Points from the study as a whole: Significantly decreased normalized Chao1 diversity was recorded for multiple sclerosis patients relative to controls. Batch-mates among the samples co-clustered strongly by F measure. Five TRBV segments, including TRBV5-6, TRBV5-1 and TRBV20-1, were more frequent in patients than controls.

V is TRBV12-3 or TRBV12-4 and J is TRBJ1-5; D ambiguous. The sample taken for sequencing was blood. The TCR comes from a girl between 10 and 17 years old with multiple sclerosis. The CDR3 region is CASSFETQPQHF. The DNA for the CDR3 is TGTGCCAGCAGTTTCGAGACTCAGCCCCAGCATTTT.